Following are 9 T cell receptor beta chains from one sample sequenced in a study of T cells after yellow fever vaccination. Using its own MiXCR run on the 5' RACE reads, TCRdb lists one record per CDR3 protein. The sample records roughly 170,000 distinct CDR3 sequences, over 7% being singletons. The specimen comprised CD8+ T cells sorted from PBMCs, sampled 45 days after the yellow fever booster vaccination. These receptors were obtained from a man aged 18 to 29 who received the YFV17D yellow fever vaccine.

The sample holds a few counts of this clonotype. This sequence joins TRBV4-3 and TRBJ1-2, with TRBD1 as a possible D gene (5 bases). Trimming stripped 2 bases from V and 4 bases from J, with 11 bases between. Germline-derived CDR1 and CDR2 are LGHNA and YSLEER. This CDR3 is 14 amino acids long. For the CDR3, the DNA is TGCGCCAGCAGCCAACCCGGGACCCTCTATGGCTACACCTTC. This translates into CASSQPGTLYGYTF.

The chain has TRBV4-1 and TRBJ2-3; 7 bases are a match to TRBD2. V dropped 0 bases and J dropped 2; count of bases not matched to a gene: 8. The germline V gene has CDR1 MGHRA and CDR2 YSYEKL. The CDR3 runs to 17 residues. CDR3 protein: CASSQDPPSGYTDTQYF. The DNA for the CDR3 is TGCGCCAGCAGCCAAGATCCCCCTAGCGGCTACACAGATACGCAGTATTTT.

This clonotype occurred a few times. The V call is TRBV12-3 or TRBV12-4, the J call TRBJ2-3; 7 bases map to TRBD1. Trimming removed 3 bases from V and 2 bases from J; junction bases left unmatched: 2. CDR3 length: 14 residues. CDR3 residues: CASSLGQSTDTQYF. As DNA, the CDR3 is TGTGCCAGCAGTTTGGGACAGTCCACAGATACGCAGTATTTT.

The genes are TRBV4-1 and TRBJ2-1, with D possibly matching TRBD2 (5 bases). V was pared by 1 base and J by 0 bases, with 13 bases between. CDR3 length: 17 residues. Germline V gene data show CDR1 as MGHRA and CDR2 as YSYEKL. CDR3 coding DNA: TGCGCCAGCAGCCAAGCCGGACTGCCCAGCTCCTACAATGAGCAGTTCTTC. It translates to CASSQAGLPSSYNEQFF.

Only a few counts were recorded for this clonotype. J is TRBJ2-1 and V is TRBV9; 10 nucleotides match TRBD2. This CDR3 has 15 residues. In germline, CDR1 is SGDLS, CDR2 YYNGEE. Trimming removed 2 bases from V and 7 bases from J; junction bases left unmatched: 6. CDR3 DNA sequence: TGTGCCAGCAGCGTGGGTGGGACTAGCGATAATGAGCAGTTCTTC. It yields the protein CASSVGGTSDNEQFF.

This clonotype appeared a few times. The chain uses TRBV20-1 and TRBJ1-3; maybe TRBD1 (6 bases). V lost 4 bases and J lost 2, with 18 bases in between. This CDR3 contains 16 residues. The germline V gene encodes CDR1 DFQATT and CDR2 SNEGSKA (reference sequence). The CDR3 DNA reads TGCAGTGCTAAGTTAGACCCCGGGACACCTGGAAACACCATATATTTT. Protein product: CSAKLDPGTPGNTIYF.

This clonotype was recorded a few times. The rearrangement uses TRBV7-2 and TRBJ2-3; 8 positions match TRBD2. Germline CDR1 and CDR2: SGHTA and FQGNSA. The CDR3 loop spans 14 amino acids. V was clipped by 6 bases and J by 6 bases; unmatched bases: 8. The CDR3 coding sequence is TGTGCCAGCAGTCCCGATCCGGGGGGGGATACGCAGTATTTT. Translation gives CASSPDPGGDTQYF.

This sequence joins TRBV5-6 and TRBJ2-3; 7 bases align to TRBD2. Per germline, CDR1 SGHDT and CDR2 YYEEEE. The CDR3 has 15 residues. The junction had 8 bases not matched to a gene; V was cut back by 3 bases and J by 4 bases. This CDR3 reads CASSWRGLGADTQYF. The CDR3 DNA follows: TGTGCCAGCAGCTGGAGAGGACTAGGGGCAGATACGCAGTATTTT.

There are many counts of this clonotype. The chain couples TRBV5-1 to TRBJ2-1, with 8 bases lining up with TRBD1. V dropped 5 bases and J dropped 2; count of bases not matched to a gene: 6. Germline CDR1 reads SGHRS; CDR2 reads YFSETQ. The CDR3 sequence is 15 residues long. The CDR3 DNA sequence: TGCGCCAGCAGTCAGGGGGCCCTAACCTACAATGAGCAGTTCTTC. Translation: CASSQGALTYNEQFF.